This TCR beta chain emerged from a study of T cell responses to AZD1222 COVID-19 vaccine. On this clone itself: Its specificity is not known.

Notes on the study in general: Nearly half of the spike-specific TCRs reportedly recognize variant regions that carry no mutations.

Profiling relied on immunoSEQ multiplex PCR, and the TCRdb table lists in-frame clones only, not all of them. The data show fewer than 110,000 clones, roughly 90% seen once. Germline V gene data show CDR1 as SNHLY and CDR2 as FYNNEI. V lost 9 bases and J 2 bases, leaving 17 bases between the germline ends. There are 14 residues in the CDR3. The sequence was obtained from an adult who received the AZD1222 COVID-19 vaccine. The sequencing here drew on peripheral blood, taken 28 days after the second AZD1222 dose. This sequence joins TRBV2 and TRBJ2-7; D is undetermined. Here the CDR3 reads CASGQVAAPYEQYF. The CDR3 bases are TGTGCCAGTGGCCAGGTCGCTGCGCCCTACGAGCAGTACTTC.